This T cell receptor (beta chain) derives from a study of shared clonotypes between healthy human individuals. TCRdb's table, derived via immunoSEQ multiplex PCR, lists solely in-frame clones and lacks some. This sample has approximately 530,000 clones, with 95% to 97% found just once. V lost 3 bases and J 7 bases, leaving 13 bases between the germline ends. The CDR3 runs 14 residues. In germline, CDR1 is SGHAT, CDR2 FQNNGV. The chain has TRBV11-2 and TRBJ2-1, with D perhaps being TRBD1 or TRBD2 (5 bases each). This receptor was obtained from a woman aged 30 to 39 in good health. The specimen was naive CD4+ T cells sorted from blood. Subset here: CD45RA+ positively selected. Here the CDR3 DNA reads TGTGCCAGCAGCTTGCGATGGGGGTGGAATGAGCAGTTCTTC. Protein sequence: CASSLRWGWNEQFF.